The 22 T cell receptor beta chains given below trace back to one sample, sequenced in a study of control samples from healthy donors and cancer patients. Sequencing used immunoSEQ multiplex PCR; TCRdb keeps in-frame clones, though not all of them. Among 130,000 or so clones listed, nearly 90% were seen once. Sequencing was done on a sample of blood. The origin of the receptors is a man aged 50 or older in good health.

The chain links TRBV11-2 to TRBJ2-5; TRBD2 is a possible D gene (6 bases). This CDR3 contains 17 residues. V lost 5 bases to trimming and J lost 5 bases, with 24 bases between them. CDR1 and CDR2 (germline): SGHAT, FQNNGV. The CDR3 DNA follows: TGTGCCAGCAGCCCCGGGGACTTTTCAACCTGGAAGGAGACCCAGTACTTC. Translating gives CASSPGDFSTWKETQYF. Complete variable domain (other parts from reference TRBV11-2 and TRBJ2-5): EAGVAQSPRYKIIEKRQSVAFWCNPISGHATLYWYQQILGQGPKLLIQFQNNGVVDDSQLPKDRFSAERLKGVDSTLKIQPAKLEDSAVYLCASSPGDFSTWKETQYFGPGTRLLVL.

Regarding this clone: One end of the junction fails to match germline, which may point to a read error. The chain combines TRBV5-1 with TRBJ2-7; D may be TRBD1 (7 bases). The germline V gene encodes CDR1 SGHRS and CDR2 YFSETQ. CDR3 length equals 13 residues. The CDR3 DNA reads as TGCGCCAGCAGCCCGGAGGGGGCTATAGAGCGGTACTTC. It yields the protein CASSPEGAIERYF.

The gene calls are TRBV5-1 and TRBJ1-6; no reliable D call. V lost 1 base to trimming and J lost 0 bases, with 8 bases between them. Per the germline V gene, CDR1 is SGHRS and CDR2 is YFSETQ. The CDR3 spans 16 residues. CDR3 protein: CASSLHGDSYNSPLHF. DNA of the CDR3: TGCGCCAGCAGCTTGCACGGAGACTCCTATAATTCACCCCTCCACTTT.

The chain employs TRBV5-1 and TRBJ1-1; possibly TRBD1 for D (5 bases). Trimming removed 3 bases from V and 0 bases from J, with 9 bases in between. Germline CDR1 is SGHRS and CDR2 is YFSETQ. The CDR3 runs to 14 residues. The CDR3 loop is CASSWDGMNTEAFF. The CDR3 DNA is TGCGCCAGCAGCTGGGACGGTATGAACACTGAAGCTTTCTTT. Full variable domain (rest looked up from reference TRBV5-1 and TRBJ1-1): KAGVTQTPRYLIKTRGQQVTLSCSPISGHRSVSWYQQTPGQGLQFLFEYFSETQRNKGNFPGRFSGRQFSNSRSEMNVSTLELGDSALYLCASSWDGMNTEAFFGQGTRLTVV.

CDR3 nucleotide sequence: TGTGCCAGCAGTTTATACAGGGGACCCACCTACGAGCAGTACTTC. Translating it yields CASSLYRGPTYEQYF. The V and J genes are TRBV28 and TRBJ2-7; 7 nucleotides align to TRBD1. With 1 base clipped from V and 2 bases from J, the junction kept 5 bases outside the gene matches. CDR1 and CDR2 from the germline V gene are MDHEN and SYDVKM. The CDR3 has 15 amino acids.

This sequence joins TRBV29-1 and TRBJ2-7; TRBD1 matches at 7 bases. Germline-derived CDR1 and CDR2 are SQVTM and ANQGSEA. CDR3 length: 13 amino acids. The V gene end was trimmed by 7 bases and the J gene end by 5 bases; junction bases not matched to a gene: 11. The CDR3 here is CSAVRTGIDEQYF. CDR3 coding DNA: TGCAGCGCAGTCAGGACAGGAATTGACGAGCAGTACTTC.

The chain joins TRBV24-1 to TRBJ2-7; 7 nucleotides line up with TRBD1. Per germline, CDR1 KGHDR and CDR2 SFDVKD. CDR3 length: 14 residues. Losses at the gene ends were 11 bases for V and 1 base for J; bases not matched to a gene: 10. The CDR3 nucleotides read TGTGCCAACTCCCACAGGGGCCCATCCTACGAGCAGTACTTC. Protein sequence: CANSHRGPSYEQYF.

The DNA of the CDR3 is TGTGCCAGCAGTTACCGGTACAGTGGTGGAAACACCATATATTTT. Encoded protein: CASSYRYSGGNTIYF. This sequence joins TRBV6-5 and TRBJ1-3; no firm D call. Germline CDR1 is MNHEY and CDR2 is SVGAGI. Trimming pared 2 bases from V and 3 bases from J, leaving 11 bases between. The CDR3 is 15 amino acids.

The chain recombines TRBV11-2 with TRBJ1-2, with TRBD1 matching over 8 bases. V shed 0 bases and J 3 bases; nucleotides not matched to a gene: 6. This CDR3 is built from 16 residues. Germline-derived CDR1 and CDR2 are SGHAT and FQNNGV. The CDR3 reads CASSLEDRVGDYGYTF. The CDR3 DNA is TGTGCCAGCAGCTTAGAGGACAGGGTGGGGGACTATGGCTACACCTTC.

The chain combines TRBV28 with TRBJ1-5, with D possibly being TRBD1 (5 bases). The CDR3 spans 10 residues. The V gene lost 7 bases and the J gene lost 11 bases, with 9 bases spanning the gap. From germline, CDR1 is MDHEN and CDR2 SYDVKM. The CDR3 loop is CASKGESQHF. The CDR3 DNA reads as TGTGCCAGCAAAGGGGAGTCCCAGCATTTT. Supplemented by reference TRBV28 and TRBJ1-5, the full variable domain reads DVKVTQSSRYLVKRTGEKVFLECVQDMDHENMFWYRQDPGLGLRLIYFSYDVKMKEKGDIPEGYSVSREKKERFSLILESASTNQTSMYLCASKGESQHFGDGTRLSIL.

The chain links TRBV7-9 to TRBJ1-2; D gene unclear. CDR1 is SEHNR, CDR2 FQNEAQ, per germline (reference sequence). The V gene lost 2 bases and the J gene lost 2 bases, with 15 bases spanning the gap. The CDR3 is 16 residues long. The DNA for the CDR3 is TGTGCCAGCAGCTTAACGTCCGGATACGAAAACTATGGCTACACCTTC. Protein sequence: CASSLTSGYENYGYTF.

This chain uses TRBV5-1 with TRBJ2-7; D perhaps matches TRBD1 (5 bases). The CDR3 consists of 14 residues. V lost 0 bases, J lost 2 bases, and 9 bases lay in between. Germline loops: CDR1 SGHRS, CDR2 YFSETQ. As DNA, the CDR3 is TGCGCCAGCAGCTTGGATCAGGGTCCCTACGAGCAGTACTTC. Translating it yields CASSLDQGPYEQYF.

The gene calls are TRBV11-2 and TRBJ2-7; a weak D match, TRBD1 (6 bases). CDR1 is SGHAT and CDR2 is FQNNGV in the germline V gene. The CDR3 totals 14 residues. Trimming pared 6 bases from V and 0 bases from J, leaving 12 bases between. CDR3 in amino acids: CASRNDRTSYEQYF. CDR3 DNA sequence: TGTGCCAGCAGAAATGACAGGACCTCCTACGAGCAGTACTTC.

V gene TRBV6-5 combines with J gene TRBJ1-2; 9 positions agree with TRBD1. The V gene's germline CDR1 is MNHEY and CDR2 SVGAGI. The CDR3 consists of 14 residues. V trimming: 6 bases; J trimming: 3 bases; junction bases outside the gene matches: 5. Here the CDR3 DNA reads TGTGCCAGCAGGAATACAGGGGGCGACTATGGCTACACCTTC. Protein sequence: CASRNTGGDYGYTF.

The V call is TRBV7-9, the J call TRBJ2-7; 7 positions match TRBD1. The CDR3 totals 15 residues. V lost 4 bases, J lost 0 bases, and 6 bases stayed unmatched. From germline, CDR1 is SEHNR and CDR2 FQNEAQ (reference sequence). The CDR3 bases are TGTGCCAGCAGCTCCCCCGGGACAGCCTCCTACGAGCAGTACTTC. This sequence encodes CASSSPGTASYEQYF. The full variable domain, with the rest looked up from reference TRBV7-9 and TRBJ2-7, is DTGVSQNPRHKITKRGQNVTFRCDPISEHNRLYWYRQTLGQGPEFLTYFQNEAQLEKSRLLSDRFSAERPKGSFSTLEIQRTEQGDSAMYLCASSSPGTASYEQYFGPGTRLTVT.

CDR3 DNA: TGTGCCAGCAGCTTAGGAGGGGAAGGACCGAATGAAAAACTGTTTTTT. The encoded protein is CASSLGGEGPNEKLFF. This rearrangement joins TRBV7-6 to TRBJ1-4, with a possible D match to TRBD1 (5 bases). CDR1 and CDR2 from the germline V gene are SGHVS and FNYEAQ. V was cut by 1 base and J by 5 bases, with 14 bases left in between. The CDR3 totals 16 residues.

The genes are TRBV2 and TRBJ2-3; 13 bases are a match to TRBD2. There are 19 residues in the CDR3. Germline loops: CDR1 SNHLY, CDR2 FYNNEI. The ends lost 5 bases at V and 1 base at J; junction bases unmatched: 12. The CDR3 sequence is CASSSPGTSGVGGTDTQYF. CDR3 nucleotide sequence: TGTGCCAGCAGTTCCCCCGGGACTAGCGGGGTCGGGGGCACAGATACGCAGTATTTT.

V is TRBV6-6 and J is TRBJ1-2, with D hard to call. Germline V gene data show CDR1 as MNHNY and CDR2 as SVGAGI (reference sequence). The CDR3 is 14 amino acids. With 7 bases removed from V and 2 bases from J, the gap between germline ends came to 14 bases. The CDR3 is CASTLPGRNYGYTF. For the CDR3, the DNA is TGTGCCAGCACCCTACCTGGACGAAACTATGGCTACACCTTC.

The chain uses TRBV7-6 and TRBJ2-3; maybe TRBD1 (6 bases). This CDR3 spans 17 amino acids. With 8 bases removed from V and 0 bases from J, the gap between germline ends came to 21 bases. CDR1 and CDR2 (germline): SGHVS, FNYEAQ. The CDR3 region is CASSPTRRGPSTDTQYF. The CDR3 bases are TGTGCCAGCTCCCCGACCCGCAGGGGACCTAGCACAGATACGCAGTATTTT. The whole variable domain, remainder taken from reference TRBV7-6 and TRBJ2-3, is GAGVSQSPRYKVTKRGQDVALRCDPISGHVSLYWYRQALGQGPEFLTYFNYEAQQDKSGLPNDRFSAERPEGSISTLTIQRTEQRDSAMYRCASSPTRRGPSTDTQYFGPGTRLTVL.

The chain carries TRBV6-5 and TRBJ2-2; 7 bases agree with TRBD1. Germline V gene lookup returns CDR1 MNHEY and CDR2 SVGAGI. V lost 6 bases, J lost 3 bases, and 4 bases stayed unmatched. CDR3 length: 14 amino acids. CDR3 protein: CASRIGQDTGELFF. The CDR3 DNA reads TGTGCCAGCAGAATCGGACAGGACACCGGGGAGCTGTTTTTT.

The chain uses TRBV27 and TRBJ2-1; the match to TRBD2 covers 9 bases. This CDR3 spans 15 amino acids. J gave up 4 bases and V 10 bases, and 11 bases lay outside the gene matches. Germline CDR1 MNHEY, CDR2 SMNVEV (reference sequence). CDR3 in DNA: TGTGCCACCGAAACGCGGGGGGGTGTGTACAATGAGCAGTTCTTC. This encodes CATETRGGVYNEQFF.

V and J are TRBV5-1 and TRBJ2-7; 8 bases agree with TRBD2. Trimming cost V 1 base and J 3 bases; bases outside gene matches: 3. The CDR3 contains 14 residues. Germline V gene lookup returns CDR1 SGHRS and CDR2 YFSETQ. The CDR3 region is CASSLYGGVYEQYF. As DNA, the CDR3 is TGCGCCAGCAGCTTGTACGGGGGGGTCTACGAGCAGTACTTC.